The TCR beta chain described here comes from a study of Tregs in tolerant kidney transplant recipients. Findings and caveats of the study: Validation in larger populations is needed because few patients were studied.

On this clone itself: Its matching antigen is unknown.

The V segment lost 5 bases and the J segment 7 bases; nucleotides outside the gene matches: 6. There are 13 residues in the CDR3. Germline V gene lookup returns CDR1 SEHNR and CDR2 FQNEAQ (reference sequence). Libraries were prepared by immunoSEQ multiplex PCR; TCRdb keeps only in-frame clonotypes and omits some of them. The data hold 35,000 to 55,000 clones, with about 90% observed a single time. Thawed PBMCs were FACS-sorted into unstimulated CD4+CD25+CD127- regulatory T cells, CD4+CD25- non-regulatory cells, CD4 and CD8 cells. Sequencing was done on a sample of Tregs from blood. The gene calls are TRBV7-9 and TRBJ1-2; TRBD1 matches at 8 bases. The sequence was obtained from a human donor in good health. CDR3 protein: CASSRGQEAGYTF. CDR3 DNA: TGTGCCAGCAGCCGGGGACAGGAGGCTGGCTACACCTTC.